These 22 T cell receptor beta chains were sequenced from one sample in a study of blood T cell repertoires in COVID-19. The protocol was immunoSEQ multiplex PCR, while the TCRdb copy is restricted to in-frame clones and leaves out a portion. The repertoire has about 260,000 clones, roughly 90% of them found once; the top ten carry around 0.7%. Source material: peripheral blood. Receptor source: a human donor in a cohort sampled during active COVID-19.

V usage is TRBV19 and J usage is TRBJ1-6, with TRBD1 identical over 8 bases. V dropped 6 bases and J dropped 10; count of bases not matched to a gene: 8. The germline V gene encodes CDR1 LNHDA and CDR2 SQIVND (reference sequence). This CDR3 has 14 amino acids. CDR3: CASSLGQGGSPLHF. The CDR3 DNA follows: TGTGCCAGTAGCCTCGGACAGGGAGGCTCACCCCTCCACTTT.

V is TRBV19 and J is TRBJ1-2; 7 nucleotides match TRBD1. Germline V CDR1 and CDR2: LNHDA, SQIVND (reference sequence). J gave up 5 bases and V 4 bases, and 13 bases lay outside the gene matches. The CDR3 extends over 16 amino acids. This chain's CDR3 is CASSKPLYRGEYGYTF. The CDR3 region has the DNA TGTGCCAGTAGTAAACCCCTCTACAGGGGTGAATATGGCTACACCTTC.

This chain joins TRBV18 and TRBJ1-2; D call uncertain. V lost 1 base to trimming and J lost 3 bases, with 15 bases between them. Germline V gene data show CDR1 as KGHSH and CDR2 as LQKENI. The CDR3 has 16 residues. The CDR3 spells CASSPRWEFSHYGYTF. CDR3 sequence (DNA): TGTGCCAGCTCACCACGATGGGAGTTTAGCCACTATGGCTACACCTTC.

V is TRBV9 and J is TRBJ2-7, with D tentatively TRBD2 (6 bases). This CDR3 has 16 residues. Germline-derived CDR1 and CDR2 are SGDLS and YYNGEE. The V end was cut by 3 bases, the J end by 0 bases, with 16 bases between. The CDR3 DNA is TGTGCCAGCAGCGAGGGGTGGGACTCCGTCTCCTACGAGCAGTACTTC. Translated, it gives CASSEGWDSVSYEQYF.

The CDR3 bases are TGTGCCAGTTCGGACACTGAAGCTTTCTTT. Translated: CASSDTEAFF. The rearrangement uses TRBV19 and TRBJ1-1; no clear D gene. The CDR3 has 10 residues. Germline CDR1 reads LNHDA; CDR2 reads SQIVND (reference sequence). The V end was cut by 8 bases, the J end by 3 bases, with 4 bases between.

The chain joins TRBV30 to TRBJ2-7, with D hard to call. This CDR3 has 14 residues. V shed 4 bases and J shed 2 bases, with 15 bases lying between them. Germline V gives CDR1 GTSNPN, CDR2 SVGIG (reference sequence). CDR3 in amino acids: CAWTDQPGPYEQYF. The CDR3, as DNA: TGTGCCTGGACGGATCAGCCAGGCCCCTACGAGCAGTACTTC.

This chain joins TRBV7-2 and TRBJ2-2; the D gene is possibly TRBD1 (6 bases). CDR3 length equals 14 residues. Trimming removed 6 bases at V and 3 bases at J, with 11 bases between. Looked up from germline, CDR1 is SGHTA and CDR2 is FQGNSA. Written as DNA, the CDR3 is TGTGCCAGCAGGCGACCAGGGGACACCGGGGAGCTGTTTTTT. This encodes CASRRPGDTGELFF.

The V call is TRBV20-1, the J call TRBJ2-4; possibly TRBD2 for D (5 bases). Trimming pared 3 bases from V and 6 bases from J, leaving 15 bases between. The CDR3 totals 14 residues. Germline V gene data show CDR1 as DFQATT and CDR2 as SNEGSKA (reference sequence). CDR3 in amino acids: CSASSISSLNIQYF. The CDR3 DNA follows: TGCAGTGCTAGTTCGATCTCTAGCCTAAACATTCAGTACTTC.

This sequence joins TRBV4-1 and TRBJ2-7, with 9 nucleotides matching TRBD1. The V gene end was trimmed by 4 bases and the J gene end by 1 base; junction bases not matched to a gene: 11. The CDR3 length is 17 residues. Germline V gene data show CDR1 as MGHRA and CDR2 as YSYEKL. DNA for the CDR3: TGCGCCAGCAGCCCGGGGACAGGGAGGCATACATCCTACGAGCAGTACTTC. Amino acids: CASSPGTGRHTSYEQYF.

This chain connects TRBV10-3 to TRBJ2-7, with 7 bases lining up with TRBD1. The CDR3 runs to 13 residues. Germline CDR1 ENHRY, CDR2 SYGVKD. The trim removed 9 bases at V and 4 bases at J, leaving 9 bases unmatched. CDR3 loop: CAISLTGIYEQYF. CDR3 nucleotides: TGTGCCATTTCCCTGACAGGGATATACGAGCAGTACTTC.

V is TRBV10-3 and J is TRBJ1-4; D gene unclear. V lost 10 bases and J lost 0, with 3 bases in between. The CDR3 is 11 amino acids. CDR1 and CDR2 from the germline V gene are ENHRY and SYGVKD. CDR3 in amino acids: CASATNEKLFF. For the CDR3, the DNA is TGTGCCAGCGCAACTAATGAAAAACTGTTTTTT.

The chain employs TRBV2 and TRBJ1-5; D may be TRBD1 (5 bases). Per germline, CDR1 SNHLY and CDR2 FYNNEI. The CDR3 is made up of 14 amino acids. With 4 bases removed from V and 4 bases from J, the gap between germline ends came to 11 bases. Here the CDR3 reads CASSGGNRNQPQHF. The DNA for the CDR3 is TGTGCCAGCAGTGGGGGAAACAGGAATCAGCCCCAGCATTTT.

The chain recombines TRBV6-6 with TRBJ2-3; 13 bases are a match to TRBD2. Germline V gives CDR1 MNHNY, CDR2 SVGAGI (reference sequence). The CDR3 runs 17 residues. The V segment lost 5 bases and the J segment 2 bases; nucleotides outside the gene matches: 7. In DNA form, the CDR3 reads TGTGCCAGCAGTCCTGGTGGACTAGCGGGGGTCACAGATACGCAGTATTTT. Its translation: CASSPGGLAGVTDTQYF.

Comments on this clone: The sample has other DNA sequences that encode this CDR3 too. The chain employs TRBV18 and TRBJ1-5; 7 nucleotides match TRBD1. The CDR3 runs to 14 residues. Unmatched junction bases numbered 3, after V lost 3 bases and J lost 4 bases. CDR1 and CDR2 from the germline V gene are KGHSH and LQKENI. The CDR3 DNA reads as TGTGCCAGCTCACCGGGGACAGTTAATCAGCCCCAGCATTTT. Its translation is CASSPGTVNQPQHF. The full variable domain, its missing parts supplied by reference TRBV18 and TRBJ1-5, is NAGVMQNPRHLVRRRGQEARLRCSPMKGHSHVYWYRQLPEEGLKFMVYLQKENIIDESGMPKERFSAEFPKEGPSILRIQQVVRGDSAAYFCASSPGTVNQPQHFGDGTRLSIL.

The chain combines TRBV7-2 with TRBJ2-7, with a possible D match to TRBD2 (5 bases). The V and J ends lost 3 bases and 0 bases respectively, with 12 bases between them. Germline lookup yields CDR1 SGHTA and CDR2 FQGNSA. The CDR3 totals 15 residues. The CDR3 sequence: CASSFDRLYSYEQYF. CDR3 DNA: TGTGCCAGCAGCTTCGACCGACTATACTCCTACGAGCAGTACTTC.

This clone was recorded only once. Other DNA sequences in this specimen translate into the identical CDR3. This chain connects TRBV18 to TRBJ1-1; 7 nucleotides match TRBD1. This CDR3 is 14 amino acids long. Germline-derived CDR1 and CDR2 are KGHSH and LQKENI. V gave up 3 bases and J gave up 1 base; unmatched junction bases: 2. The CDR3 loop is CASSPGTENTEAFF. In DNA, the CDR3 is TGTGCCAGCTCACCGGGGACAGAGAACACTGAAGCTTTCTTT.

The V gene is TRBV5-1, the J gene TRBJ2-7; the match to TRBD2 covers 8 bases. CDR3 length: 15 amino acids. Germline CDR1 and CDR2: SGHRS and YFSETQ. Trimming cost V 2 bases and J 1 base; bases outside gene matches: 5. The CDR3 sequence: CASSLSSGISYEQYF. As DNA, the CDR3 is TGCGCCAGCAGCTTAAGTAGCGGGATTTCCTACGAGCAGTACTTC.

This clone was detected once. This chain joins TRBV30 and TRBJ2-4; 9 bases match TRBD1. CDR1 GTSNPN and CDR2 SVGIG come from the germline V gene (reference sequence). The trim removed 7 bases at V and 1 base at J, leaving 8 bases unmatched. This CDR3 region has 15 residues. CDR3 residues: CAYLGDRAAKNIQYF. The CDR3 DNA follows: TGTGCCTACCTCGGGGACAGGGCCGCCAAAAACATTCAGTACTTC.

CDR3 in amino acids: CASSPEFEAGYGYTF. The CDR3 nucleotides read TGTGCCAGCTCACCTGAGTTTGAGGCGGGCTATGGCTACACCTTC. The rearrangement joins TRBV18 to TRBJ1-2; D gene uncertain. The CDR3 has 15 residues. Per the germline V gene, CDR1 is KGHSH and CDR2 is LQKENI. The V end was cut by 3 bases, the J end by 4 bases, with 15 bases between.

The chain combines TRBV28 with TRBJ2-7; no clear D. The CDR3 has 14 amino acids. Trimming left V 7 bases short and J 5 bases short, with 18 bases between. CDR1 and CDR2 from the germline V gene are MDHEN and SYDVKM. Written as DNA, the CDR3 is TGTGCCAGCACCGAACTATCCGGCAGTCACGAGCAGTACTTC. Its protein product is CASTELSGSHEQYF. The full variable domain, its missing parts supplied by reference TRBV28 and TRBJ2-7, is DVKVTQSSRYLVKRTGEKVFLECVQDMDHENMFWYRQDPGLGLRLIYFSYDVKMKEKGDIPEGYSVSREKKERFSLILESASTNQTSMYLCASTELSGSHEQYFGPGTRLTVT.

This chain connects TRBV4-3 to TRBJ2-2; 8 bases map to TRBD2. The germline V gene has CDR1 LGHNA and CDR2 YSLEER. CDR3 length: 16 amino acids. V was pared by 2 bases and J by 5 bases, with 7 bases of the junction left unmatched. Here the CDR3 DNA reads TGCGCCAGCAGCCAAACGGGAGGGTGGGTGACCGGGGAGCTGTTTTTT. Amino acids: CASSQTGGWVTGELFF.

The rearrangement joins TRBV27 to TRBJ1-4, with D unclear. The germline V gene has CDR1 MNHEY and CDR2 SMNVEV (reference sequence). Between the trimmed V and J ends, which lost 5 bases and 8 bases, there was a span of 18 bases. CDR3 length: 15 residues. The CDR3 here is CASSPTGPLREKLFF. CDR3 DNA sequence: TGTGCCAGCAGTCCGACGGGTCCCCTGAGGGAAAAACTGTTTTTT.